Only a few counts were recorded for the clone carrying this T cell receptor beta chain. The trim removed 2 bases at V and 3 bases at J, leaving 6 bases unmatched. The CDR3 totals 15 residues. The germline V gene has CDR1 MNHEY and CDR2 SVGAGI. This entry comes from a study of T cell repertoires in cytomegalovirus infection. TCRdb processed the reads anew with MiXCR; each CDR3 protein has one entry. The sample has a few hundred thousand distinct CDR3 sequences, about a sixth seen once. The clonotype comes from a human donor in good health (CMV status not recorded). Some clones in this sample may be carry-over from other donors' samples. The sequencing sample was made of PBMCs. The V call is TRBV6-5, the J call TRBJ2-7; TRBD1 matches 8 bases. The CDR3 is CASSYRRDRIYEQYF. In DNA form, the CDR3 reads TGTGCCAGCAGTTACAGAAGGGACAGGATCTACGAGCAGTACTTC.